The 30 T cell receptor beta chains reported below all come from one sample, sequenced in a study of regulatory T cells in long-lasting Graves disease. Time point denoted: newly diagnosed GD, antithyroid drugs for less than 3 months. Making the TCR library involved RNA that had been extracted from PBMCs. Library construction for TCR beta used iRepertoire HTBI primers and Arm-PCR of CDR3 regions. TCRdb reanalysed the multiplex PCR reads using MiXCR and keeps one entry per CDR3 protein. The sample has around 400,000 distinct CDR3 sequences, 15% seen once. In addition, the sample was reused for a study of T cells in Graves' hyperthyroidism and ophthalmopathy.

Sequencing was performed on peripheral blood mononuclear cells (PBMCs), taken at new diagnosis, from a patient treated with antithyroid drugs. Receptors were obtained from a woman aged 40 to 50 with Graves disease.

This clonotype showed up many times. The chain employs TRBV28 and TRBJ1-1; D is perhaps TRBD1 (5 bases). Germline V gene data show CDR1 as MDHEN and CDR2 as SYDVKM. Trimming left V 6 bases short and J 0 bases short, with 8 bases between. The CDR3 covers 13 residues. The CDR3 loop reads CASRDSLNTEAFF. CDR3 in DNA: TGTGCCAGCAGAGACAGTTTGAACACTGAAGCTTTCTTT.

This clonotype was counted at least ten times. V is TRBV28 and J is TRBJ1-5, with 7 bases identical to TRBD1. Germline V gives CDR1 MDHEN, CDR2 SYDVKM. The CDR3 covers 16 residues. V lost 5 bases, J lost 5 bases, and 12 bases stayed unmatched. Written as DNA, the CDR3 is TGTGCCAGCAGTATACGGGGGTACAGGGGCTATCAGCCCCAGCATTTT. Translation: CASSIRGYRGYQPQHF.

This clonotype has at least ten counts. The rearrangement uses TRBV12-3 or TRBV12-4 and TRBJ1-1, with TRBD1 identical over 7 bases. CDR3 length equals 14 residues. The junction had 16 bases not matched to a gene; V was cut back by 5 bases and J by 13 bases. This chain's CDR3 is CASSTNRGPTVVFF. CDR3 nucleotide sequence: TGTGCCAGCAGTACAAACAGGGGACCCACTGTAGTTTTCTTT.

This clonotype showed up many times. The rearrangement joins TRBV7-2 to TRBJ2-7; the D gene could be TRBD1 or TRBD2 (7 bases each). The length of the CDR3 is 13 residues. The germline CDR1 and CDR2 sequences are SGHTA and FQGNSA. V lost 4 bases to trimming and J lost 6 bases, with 13 bases between them. In DNA, the CDR3 is TGTGCCAGCAGCTCCAGGGGGGGGGGCGAGCAGTACTTC. Translating gives CASSSRGGGEQYF.

This clonotype was observed many times. V gene TRBV6-1 combines with J gene TRBJ1-2; D is possibly TRBD1 (5 bases). Germline V gene sequence: CDR1 MNHNS, CDR2 SASEGT. This CDR3 is 16 amino acids long. V lost 7 bases, J lost 4 bases, and 22 bases lay in between. The CDR3 DNA follows: TGTGCCAGCATCACAGGAGAAAGTAGGACGGGCTATGGCTACACCTTC. It is translated as CASITGESRTGYGYTF.

Details on this clonotype: Possible read error: a much larger clone is one base away. V gene TRBV20-1 combines with J gene TRBJ2-1; D may be TRBD2 (6 bases). Per the germline V gene, CDR1 is DFQATT and CDR2 is SNEGSKA (reference sequence). The CDR3 has 15 residues. The CDR3 nucleotides are TGCAGTGCTAGAGATTTGGAGGGCTCCTACAGTGAGCAGTTCTTC. Translation gives CSARDLEGSYSEQFF.

This clonotype has a count of ten or more. The chain employs TRBV28 and TRBJ1-2; D remains ambiguous. Germline V gene lookup returns CDR1 MDHEN and CDR2 SYDVKM. The CDR3 is 14 amino acids. V was clipped by 5 bases and J by 2 bases, with 12 bases between them. CDR3: CASSPPDWNYGYTF. CDR3 coding DNA: TGTGCCAGCAGTCCCCCGGACTGGAACTATGGCTACACCTTC.

This clonotype was found many times. The CDR3 here is CSARALEHRETQYF. CDR3 nucleotide sequence: TGCAGTGCTAGAGCCTTAGAGCACAGGGAGACCCAGTACTTC. J is TRBJ2-5 and V is TRBV20-1, with D possibly matching TRBD1 (5 bases). CDR1 is DFQATT and CDR2 is SNEGSKA in the germline V gene (reference sequence). The V end lost 1 base, the J end lost 5 bases, and 14 bases lay between the germline ends. The CDR3 consists of 14 residues.

This clonotype appeared a few times. The chain recombines TRBV28 with TRBJ2-3, with TRBD1 identical over 11 bases. CDR3 length equals 15 residues. V shed 5 bases, J shed 6 bases, and the junction held 7 bases outside the gene matches. Germline values: CDR1 MDHEN, CDR2 SYDVKM. This CDR3 is CASSPPGQGGDTQYF. The CDR3 coding sequence is TGTGCCAGCAGTCCGCCGGGACAGGGGGGCGATACGCAGTATTTT.

This clonotype was seen more than once but under ten times. The chain is built from TRBV18 and TRBJ1-6, with a weak D call TRBD1 (6 bases). The CDR3 runs to 15 residues. V gave up 2 bases and J gave up 8 bases, with 13 bases separating them. Germline V gives CDR1 KGHSH, CDR2 LQKENI. The CDR3 spells CASSPGMGADSPLHF. CDR3 nucleotide sequence: TGTGCCAGCTCACCAGGAATGGGGGCTGATTCACCCCTCCACTTT.

This clonotype was picked up a small number of times. V usage is TRBV28 and J usage is TRBJ2-7, with 7 bases lining up with TRBD2. Trimming at V came to 3 bases and at J to 2 bases, leaving 7 bases not matched to a gene. The CDR3 consists of 15 residues. Per germline, CDR1 MDHEN and CDR2 SYDVKM. CDR3 sequence reads: CASSLRVAGPYEQYF. As DNA, the CDR3 is TGTGCCAGCAGTTTGAGGGTAGCGGGCCCCTACGAGCAGTACTTC.

This clonotype was recorded many times. The rearrangement uses TRBV6-5 and TRBJ2-2; 10 bases line up with TRBD1. Germline CDR1 is MNHEY and CDR2 is SVGAGI. The CDR3 contains 15 residues. V lost 4 bases to trimming and J lost 4 bases; unmatched junction nucleotides: 3. The CDR3 DNA is TGTGCCAGCAGTTCGGACAGGGGGGTCACCGGGGAGCTGTTTTTT. Its translation: CASSSDRGVTGELFF.

This clonotype was recorded a few times. This could be a read error, since a much larger clone is one nucleotide away. The J gene is TRBJ1-4, the V gene TRBV28, with TRBD1 matching 7 bases. The CDR3 consists of 16 residues. Per the germline V gene, CDR1 is MDHEN and CDR2 is SYDVKM. The CDR3 sequence is CASSPTTGAQYEELFF. The CDR3 DNA reads TGTGCCAGCAGTCCGACCACAGGGGCGCAATATGAAGAACTGTTTTTT.

This clonotype came up many times. This chain connects TRBV7-9 to TRBJ2-1, with 7 bases identical to TRBD2. J was trimmed by 6 bases and V by 5 bases; bases with no gene match: 19. Per germline, CDR1 SEHNR and CDR2 FQNEAQ (reference sequence). CDR3 length: 18 residues. The CDR3 spells CASSHSESGVDMSNEQFF. CDR3 nucleotides: TGTGCCAGCAGCCATAGTGAGAGCGGGGTTGACATGAGCAATGAGCAGTTCTTC.

This clonotype was seen only a few times. Given the absence of the conserved phenylalanine or tryptophan at the CDR3 end, a read error is likely. The chain joins TRBV12-3 or TRBV12-4 to TRBJ2-7; D is unclear. The CDR3 runs to 11 residues. V was cut by 8 bases and J by 5 bases, with 10 bases left in between. CDR3 in DNA: TGTGCCAGCCGCTTTGGCGACGAGCAGTACATC. Amino acid sequence: CASRFGDEQYI.

This clonotype appeared many times. This chain links TRBV12-3 or TRBV12-4 with TRBJ1-1; TRBD1 might be the D (5 bases). V was clipped by 1 base and J by 5 bases, with 11 bases between them. The CDR3 has 14 residues. The CDR3, as DNA: TGTGCCAGCAGTTTAGTAGGGGCGAAGACTGAAGCTTTCTTT. As protein: CASSLVGAKTEAFF.

This clonotype was picked up a small number of times. The chain carries TRBV7-8 and TRBJ2-1; a possible D gene is TRBD2 (5 bases). The CDR3 length is 15 residues. V was trimmed by 4 bases and J by 9 bases, leaving 19 bases between them. Looked up from germline, CDR1 is SGHVS and CDR2 is FQNEAQ. CDR3 coding DNA: TGTGCCAGCAGCTCCAACGTCGGAGGTCGGGGTGAGCAGTTCTTC. This codes for CASSSNVGGRGEQFF.

The count of this clonotype is one. A much larger clonotype is one base distant, so this may be a read error. The chain employs TRBV10-3 and TRBJ2-1; D may be TRBD2 (5 bases). CDR1 and CDR2 from the germline V gene are ENHRY and SYGVKD. Trimming pared 7 bases from V and 9 bases from J, leaving 16 bases between. There are 13 residues in the CDR3. Here the CDR3 DNA reads TGTGCCATCAACCCCGACCACGAGGGTGAGCAGTTCTTC. Translation gives CAINPDHEGEQFF.

There are a few counts of this clonotype. The CDR3: CASSQDPGGRRLNEQFF. The CDR3 nucleotides are TGTGCCAGCAGCCAAGATCCGGGCGGGAGGCGGTTGAATGAGCAGTTCTTC. This chain connects TRBV3-2 to TRBJ2-1; the table calls TRBD2, which could not be checked here. TRBV3-2 corresponds to a pseudogene. The CDR3 sequence is 17 residues long.

This clonotype has a count of ten or more. The chain employs TRBV20-1 and TRBJ2-1, with TRBD2 matching over 9 bases. The germline V gene has CDR1 DFQATT and CDR2 SNEGSKA (reference sequence). The CDR3 has 15 amino acids. J was trimmed by 3 bases and V by 0 bases; bases with no gene match: 3. The CDR3 loop is CSAREAGGSYNEQFF. The CDR3 DNA is TGCAGTGCTAGAGAAGCGGGGGGAAGCTACAATGAGCAGTTCTTC.

This clonotype was observed many times. The chain couples TRBV11-2 to TRBJ1-1, with TRBD1 identical over 11 bases. This CDR3 has 15 residues. Unmatched junction bases numbered 5, after V lost 5 bases and J lost 3 bases. Germline CDR1 SGHAT, CDR2 FQNNGV. The CDR3 sequence is CASSTGTGGDTEAFF. DNA of the CDR3: TGTGCCAGCAGCACAGGGACAGGGGGGGACACTGAAGCTTTCTTT. Drawing the rest from reference TRBV11-2 and TRBJ1-1, the complete variable domain is EAGVAQSPRYKIIEKRQSVAFWCNPISGHATLYWYQQILGQGPKLLIQFQNNGVVDDSQLPKDRFSAERLKGVDSTLKIQPAKLEDSAVYLCASSTGTGGDTEAFFGQGTRLTVV.

This clonotype has ten or more counts. V usage is TRBV28 and J usage is TRBJ2-5; tentative D call: TRBD1 (6 bases). The V end lost 6 bases, the J end lost 2 bases, and 13 bases lay between the germline ends. Looked up from germline, CDR1 is MDHEN and CDR2 is SYDVKM. This CDR3 comprises 14 residues. The CDR3 region is CASSRDIGQETQYF. The DNA of the CDR3 is TGTGCCAGCAGCAGGGACATCGGACAAGAGACCCAGTACTTC.

The V and J genes are TRBV7-3 and TRBJ1-2; TRBD1 matches 8 bases. The germline V gene encodes CDR1 SGHTA and CDR2 FQGTGA. J lost 0 bases, V lost 5 bases, and 14 bases had no gene match. CDR3 size: 18 residues. The CDR3 DNA sequence: TGTGCCAGCAGCCCCCAAGATCCCGGGACAGGTCCTAACTATGGCTACACCTTC. Translation gives CASSPQDPGTGPNYGYTF.

V and J are TRBV11-3 and TRBJ2-4; D is uncertain. CDR1 and CDR2 from the germline V gene are SGHNT and YENEEA. The CDR3 contains 18 residues. V was pared by 4 bases and J by 3 bases, with 22 bases between. The CDR3 DNA reads as TGTGCCAGCAGCTCCACCCGACTTAACCAGCTGAACAAAAACATTCAGTACTTC. Amino acid sequence: CASSSTRLNQLNKNIQYF.

The chain combines TRBV27 with TRBJ2-7; 15 bases are shared with TRBD2. The CDR3 has 17 residues. The V gene end was trimmed by 4 bases and the J gene end by 2 bases; junction bases not matched to a gene: 6. Germline CDR1 is MNHEY and CDR2 is SMNVEV (reference sequence). The CDR3 protein is CASSSGLAGGSPYEQYF. The CDR3, as DNA: TGTGCCAGCAGTTCGGGACTAGCGGGGGGTAGTCCCTACGAGCAGTACTTC.

The rearrangement uses TRBV7-2 and TRBJ2-7; TRBD2 might be the D (5 bases). The V gene's germline CDR1 is SGHTA and CDR2 FQGNSA. V was clipped by 1 base and J by 0 bases, with 16 bases between them. The CDR3 runs to 17 residues. The CDR3 region is CASSLDVARITSYEQYF. CDR3 nucleotide sequence: TGTGCCAGCAGCTTAGATGTAGCGCGAATAACCTCCTACGAGCAGTACTTC.

In this sample, this clonotype turned up a few times. The chain employs TRBV20-1 and TRBJ1-3; D may be TRBD1 (6 bases). CDR1 is DFQATT, CDR2 SNEGSKA, per germline (reference sequence). The CDR3 sequence is 16 residues long. V shed 1 base and J shed 0 bases, with 13 bases lying between them. The CDR3 DNA sequence: TGCAGTGCTAGAGGCGAGGGCAGGGGCTCTGGAAACACCATATATTTT. Residues: CSARGEGRGSGNTIYF.

At least ten counts were recorded for this clonotype. The chain joins TRBV7-8 to TRBJ2-7; D gene unclear. Trimming shortened V by 5 bases and J by 5 bases, and 7 bases separated the two germline ends. The germline gives CDR1 SGHVS, CDR2 FQNEAQ. The length of the CDR3 is 11 residues. The CDR3 coding sequence is TGTGCCAGCAGCAAGAGCGACGAGCAGTACTTC. Encoded protein: CASSKSDEQYF.

This clonotype was recorded at least ten times. The chain recombines TRBV12-5 with TRBJ1-2; tentative D call: TRBD1 (5 bases). Germline V lookup: CDR1 LGHNT, CDR2 FRNRAP. There are 15 residues in the CDR3. V was pared by 4 bases and J by 6 bases, with 18 bases between. Written as DNA, the CDR3 is TGTGCTAGTGGTTATTCCCGGGGCGGTTTGGATGGCTACACCTTC. The encoded protein is CASGYSRGGLDGYTF.

The chain joins TRBV14 to TRBJ1-2, with D maybe TRBD1 (6 bases). V was cut by 0 bases and J by 0 bases, with 11 bases left in between. This CDR3 is 16 amino acids long. CDR1 and CDR2 from the germline V gene are SGHDN and FVKESK. The CDR3 spells CASSQDPAGANYGYTF. CDR3 in DNA: TGTGCCAGCAGCCAAGACCCTGCAGGGGCTAACTATGGCTACACCTTC.